One and the same sample provided the 30 T cell receptor beta chains below, sequenced in a study of T cells in Graves' hyperthyroidism and ophthalmopathy. TCR beta CDR3 sequences were amplified from RNA transcripts. The primer set for the first-round RT-PCR of the TCR CDR3 was HTBI. TCRdb used MiXCR to reprocess the multiplex PCR reads, holding one entry per CDR3 protein. Among over 250,000 distinct CDR3 sequences listed, 15% to 20% were seen once. Sequencing used blood. Source of these receptors: a woman aged 60 to 75 with Graves' ophthalmopathy.

The sample holds many counts of this clonotype. The chain joins TRBV12-3 or TRBV12-4 to TRBJ2-7, with D perhaps matching TRBD1 (6 bases). The CDR3 runs 15 residues. Trimming took 6 bases from V and 4 from J, leaving 19 bases between them. CDR3 coding DNA: TGTGCCAGCAGACCGACAGGCCTCACTATTTACGAGCAGTACTTC. Translated, it gives CASRPTGLTIYEQYF.

This clonotype has at least ten counts. This chain uses TRBV6-1 with TRBJ1-2; 9 nucleotides agree with TRBD1. The V and J ends lost 6 bases and 4 bases, in that order; junction bases with no gene match: 21. In germline, CDR1 is MNHNS, CDR2 SASEGT. The CDR3 is made up of 19 amino acids. CDR3 nucleotide sequence: TGTGCCAGCAGGGGTACGAGGGACCCTACAGGGGGCTGGGGCTATGGCTACACCTTC. Protein: CASRGTRDPTGGWGYGYTF.

A remark on this clonotype: A much larger clone differs from this one at a single base, so this may be a read error. The rearrangement joins TRBV12-3 or TRBV12-4 to TRBJ2-1; 8 bases are a match to TRBD1. The CDR3 runs to 12 residues. This CDR3 reads CASHRGNNERFF. CDR3 DNA sequence: TGTGCCAGTCACAGGGGGAATAATGAGCGGTTCTTC.

This clonotype was observed a handful of times. CDR3 bases: TGTGCCAGCAGGACGGCGCCCTACGAGCAGTACTTC. Its protein product is CASRTAPYEQYF. The chain combines TRBV12-3 or TRBV12-4 with TRBJ2-7; D call uncertain. The length of the CDR3 is 12 residues. Trimming left V 6 bases short and J 2 bases short, with 8 bases between.

The genes are TRBV6-1 and TRBJ2-4; D perhaps matches TRBD1 (5 bases). The CDR3 runs to 13 residues. Germline V gene data show CDR1 as MNHNS and CDR2 as SASEGT. The ends were cut back, 7 bases at V and 6 bases at J, with 13 bases in the middle. CDR3 protein: CASKNRQINIQYF. The CDR3 DNA reads as TGTGCCAGCAAAAATAGACAGATAAACATTCAGTACTTC.

This clonotype was counted a few times. The rearrangement uses TRBV5-8 and TRBJ1-1; D gene uncertain. Germline CDR1 SGHTS, CDR2 YDEGEE. V dropped 4 bases and J dropped 5 bases, with 21 bases sitting between them. There are 16 residues in the CDR3. The CDR3 region has the DNA TGTGCCAGCAGCCCGCGTTCGCAGTTTTCTAGGACTGAAGCTTTCTTT. Its translation: CASSPRSQFSRTEAFF.

Many counts were recorded for this clonotype. The chain carries TRBV28 and TRBJ2-5; TRBD2 matches 10 bases. Per germline, CDR1 MDHEN and CDR2 SYDVKM. With V trimmed by 3 bases and J by 0 bases, 1 base remained unmatched. This CDR3 comprises 15 residues. The CDR3 nucleotides read TGTGCCAGCAGTTTGCTAGCGGGGGACCAAGAGACCCAGTACTTC. This codes for CASSLLAGDQETQYF.

In its sample, this clonotype was seen a few times. The rearrangement joins TRBV6-1 to TRBJ2-7; D unclear. Germline assignment: CDR1 MNHNS and CDR2 SASEGT. This CDR3 is 14 amino acids long. V was trimmed by 10 bases and J by 0 bases, leaving 16 bases between them. The DNA for the CDR3 is TGTGCCACCGTAAATCGGCGGATCTCCTACGAGCAGTACTTC. Its translation is CATVNRRISYEQYF.

This clonotype was detected ten times or more. The chain links TRBV6-1 to TRBJ2-7; D might be TRBD1 (5 bases). The CDR3 is 15 residues long. From germline, CDR1 is MNHNS and CDR2 SASEGT. V gave up 2 bases and J gave up 3 bases, with 14 bases separating them. The CDR3 sequence: CASSELPGLNYEQYF. In nucleotides, the CDR3 is TGTGCCAGCAGTGAATTGCCAGGGTTAAACTACGAGCAGTACTTC.

This clonotype was counted at least ten times. J is TRBJ2-7 and V is TRBV30; 9 positions agree with TRBD1. V lost 3 bases to trimming and J lost 6 bases; unmatched junction nucleotides: 9. Per the germline V gene, CDR1 is GTSNPN and CDR2 is SVGIG (reference sequence). The CDR3 is made up of 14 amino acids. The CDR3 coding sequence is TGTGCCTGGAGCACCGGGACAGGGATACTCGAGCAGTACTTC. It codes for CAWSTGTGILEQYF.

The V and J genes are TRBV15 and TRBJ2-1; TRBD1 is a possible D gene (6 bases). The CDR3 loop spans 18 amino acids. Germline CDR1 is LNHNV and CDR2 is YYDKDF (reference sequence). The germline V and J ends were trimmed by 0 bases and 0 bases, with 15 bases remaining between them. CDR3 bases: TGTGCCACCAGCAGAGATCGTGACATGACAGGCTCCTACAATGAGCAGTTCTTC. It translates to CATSRDRDMTGSYNEQFF.

This clonotype has ten or more counts. This chain uses TRBV5-1 with TRBJ2-1; 14 bases map to TRBD2. J gave up 0 bases and V 4 bases, and 9 bases lay outside the gene matches. The CDR3 covers 19 residues. The germline gives CDR1 SGHRS, CDR2 YFSETQ. CDR3 region: CASSPIGLAGGISYNEQFF. In DNA, the CDR3 is TGCGCCAGCAGCCCGATCGGACTAGCGGGAGGAATCTCCTACAATGAGCAGTTCTTC.

This clonotype has ten or more counts. The rearrangement links TRBV28 to TRBJ1-2, with 9 bases aligning to TRBD1. The CDR3 extends over 15 amino acids. CDR1 is MDHEN and CDR2 is SYDVKM in the germline V gene. The V segment lost 7 bases and the J segment 6 bases; nucleotides outside the gene matches: 12. The CDR3 here is CASTGQGEIFNGYTF. Written as DNA, the CDR3 is TGTGCCAGCACGGGACAGGGAGAAATCTTTAATGGCTACACCTTC.

This clonotype has only a few counts. The gene calls are TRBV4-1 and TRBJ2-2; 12 bases align to TRBD2. J was trimmed by 4 bases and V by 0 bases; bases with no gene match: 3. The CDR3 has 17 amino acids. Germline-derived CDR1 and CDR2 are MGHRA and YSYEKL. CDR3 in amino acids: CASSQETGLAGTGELFF. The CDR3 DNA is TGCGCCAGCAGCCAAGAAACGGGACTAGCGGGCACCGGGGAGCTGTTTTTT.

This clonotype came up many times. The chain uses TRBV10-3 and TRBJ2-3; 8 nucleotides align to TRBD1. The CDR3 contains 15 residues. After removal of 5 bases from V and 1 base from J, the junction contained 5 bases not matched to a gene. CDR1 ENHRY and CDR2 SYGVKD come from the germline V gene. The CDR3 nucleotides are TGTGCCATCAGTCTGGACAGGGTGGGCACAGATACGCAGTATTTT. It is translated as CAISLDRVGTDTQYF.

This clonotype was counted at least ten times. The gene calls are TRBV7-2 and TRBJ2-5, with TRBD2 matching over 8 bases. The CDR3 is made up of 15 amino acids. Germline assignment: CDR1 SGHTA and CDR2 FQGNSA. Trimming at V came to 7 bases and at J to 2 bases, leaving 9 bases not matched to a gene. The CDR3 bases are TGTGCCAGCACCCCCAGCGGGAGCCGGCAAGAGACCCAGTACTTC. Its translation is CASTPSGSRQETQYF. Full variable domain (rest looked up from reference TRBV7-2 and TRBJ2-5): GAGVSQSPSNKVTEKGKDVELRCDPISGHTALYWYRQSLGQGLEFLIYFQGNSAPDKSGLPSDRFSAERTGGSVSTLTIQRTQQEDSAVYLCASTPSGSRQETQYFGPGTRLLVL.

The chain is built from TRBV10-3 and TRBJ1-2; 11 bases are a match to TRBD1. V shed 4 bases, J shed 8 bases, and the junction held 3 bases outside the gene matches. The CDR3 is 13 amino acids. CDR1 and CDR2 from the germline V gene are ENHRY and SYGVKD. The CDR3 sequence: CAISGTGGVGYTF. The CDR3 nucleotides read TGTGCCATCAGTGGGACAGGGGGCGTCGGCTACACCTTC.

On this clonotype itself: A much larger clone sits a single nucleotide away, making a read error possible. This sequence joins TRBV7-9 and TRBJ1-1, with TRBD1 as a possible D gene (6 bases). The CDR3 has 13 amino acids. Germline V gene sequence: CDR1 SEHNR, CDR2 FQNEAQ (reference sequence). CDR3 in amino acids: CASSTEGGTETFF. CDR3 in DNA: TGTGCCAGCAGCACCGAGGGGGGCACTGAAACTTTCTTT.

V is TRBV4-1 and J is TRBJ1-6; D unclear. This CDR3 region has 18 residues. V was shortened by 4 bases and J by 0 bases, with 16 bases between the two germline ends. The V gene's germline CDR1 is MGHRA and CDR2 YSYEKL. The CDR3 nucleotides read TGCGCCAGCAGCCCTCTGATGCAGCTTAGCTCCTATAATTCACCCCTCCACTTT. Translated, it gives CASSPLMQLSSYNSPLHF.

This clonotype was seen only a few times. This chain connects TRBV5-1 to TRBJ2-7, with TRBD1 identical over 11 bases. The CDR3 extends over 15 amino acids. Germline V gene lookup returns CDR1 SGHRS and CDR2 YFSETQ. V trimming: 4 bases; J trimming: 3 bases; junction bases outside the gene matches: 6. CDR3 DNA: TGCGCCAGCAGCCTAGGACAGGGGGCGATCTACGAGCAGTACTTC. It specifies CASSLGQGAIYEQYF.

This clonotype was picked up a small number of times. The V gene is TRBV25-1, the J gene TRBJ1-2; D unclear. CDR1 and CDR2 (germline): MGHDK, SYGVNS. The CDR3 loop spans 14 amino acids. V lost 8 bases and J lost 1, with 14 bases in between. DNA of the CDR3: TGTGCCAGCCGCCCGGACCGACTTAACTATGGCTACACCTTC. This sequence encodes CASRPDRLNYGYTF.

This clonotype was seen many times. In DNA, the CDR3 is TGTGCCAGCAGCCAAGAGACAGATACGCAGTATTTT. This encodes CASSQETDTQYF. The V gene is TRBV3-1, the J gene TRBJ2-3, with D unresolved. The CDR3 is made up of 12 amino acids. V lost 0 bases and J lost 3, with 1 base in between. CDR1 and CDR2 from the germline V gene are LGHDT and YNNKEL (reference sequence).

This clonotype was seen at least ten times. The rearrangement uses TRBV7-2 and TRBJ1-2; D unresolved. CDR1 is SGHTA and CDR2 is FQGNSA in the germline V gene. The V end was cut by 3 bases, the J end by 8 bases, with 10 bases between. The CDR3 spans 12 residues. CDR3 in DNA: TGTGCCAGCAGCTTTCCGGAGGGCGGCTACACCTTC. It codes for CASSFPEGGYTF.

This clonotype was observed a handful of times. The rearrangement joins TRBV12-3 or TRBV12-4 to TRBJ2-1; perhaps TRBD2 as D (7 bases). Trimming took off 11 bases at V and 4 bases at J, with 15 bases between the two ends. CDR3 length: 13 residues. This CDR3 is CALGGPLYNEQFF. The CDR3 DNA sequence: TGTGCCCTGGGGGGGCCCCTTTACAATGAGCAGTTCTTC.

V is TRBV6-2 or TRBV6-3 and J is TRBJ1-6; D unclear. CDR3 length equals 13 residues. Germline lookup yields CDR1 MNHEY and CDR2 SVGEGT. V shed 8 bases and J shed 4 bases, with 9 bases lying between them. The CDR3 protein is CASGLVYNSPLHF. CDR3 bases: TGTGCCAGCGGGCTTGTGTATAATTCACCCCTCCACTTT.

This clonotype has ten or more counts. The chain is built from TRBV3-1 and TRBJ2-7, with a possible D match to TRBD2 (5 bases). Trimming left V 3 bases short and J 2 bases short, with 17 bases between. Per the germline V gene, CDR1 is LGHDT and CDR2 is YNNKEL (reference sequence). This CDR3 is 16 amino acids long. The CDR3 bases are TGTGCCAGCAGCCAGGCTAGCCTGAAAGGCGCCTACGAGCAGTACTTC. This sequence encodes CASSQASLKGAYEQYF.

The sample holds many counts of this clonotype. The rearrangement joins TRBV28 to TRBJ2-4; D remains ambiguous. The CDR3 spans 15 residues. The germline V gene has CDR1 MDHEN and CDR2 SYDVKM. V was shortened by 3 bases and J by 0 bases, with 9 bases between the two germline ends. The CDR3 region is CASSLSELAKNIQYF. Here the CDR3 DNA reads TGTGCCAGCAGTTTGTCGGAGTTAGCCAAAAACATTCAGTACTTC.

The table lists this clonotype with a few counts. DNA of the CDR3: TGCGCCAGCAGCCTACAGGTGGGGTACACTGAAGCTTTCTTT. It yields the protein CASSLQVGYTEAFF. V usage is TRBV5-1 and J usage is TRBJ1-1, with TRBD1 as a possible D gene (5 bases). This CDR3 spans 14 amino acids. Trimming left V 4 bases short and J 3 bases short, with 13 bases between. From germline, CDR1 is SGHRS and CDR2 YFSETQ.

The chain uses TRBV6-2 or TRBV6-3 and TRBJ2-1; 7 nucleotides agree with TRBD2. Germline CDR1 and CDR2: MNHEY and SVGEGT. CDR3 length: 15 residues. Germline trimming cut 2 bases from V and 7 bases from J; bases unmatched to any gene: 8. The DNA for the CDR3 is TGTGCCAGCAGTTACGACGGGGGGTGGGGGAATGAGCAGTTCTTC. Amino acids: CASSYDGGWGNEQFF.

The chain couples TRBV7-9 to TRBJ1-5; TRBD1 is a possible D gene (5 bases). CDR1 and CDR2 from the germline V gene are SEHNR and FQNEAQ (reference sequence). V was trimmed by 5 bases and J by 0 bases, leaving 11 bases between them. CDR3 size: 15 residues. CDR3 in DNA: TGTGCCAGCAGCGTTTCCGGACATAGCAATCAGCCCCAGCATTTT. This gives the protein CASSVSGHSNQPQHF.